The clone carrying this TCR beta chain was seen just once. The data were taken from a study of blood T cell repertoires in COVID-19. Study overall: The origin of the acute and convalescent COVID-19 samples was the United States, Italy and Spain. T cells, B-cell-depleted T cells, or PBMCs provided the cDNA or gDNA that served as material.

The CDR3 consists of 14 residues. Per germline, CDR1 KGHSH and CDR2 LQKENI. After removal of 6 bases from V and 5 bases from J, the junction contained 7 bases not matched to a gene. Original processing methods: Amplified reference gene primers provided the basis for estimating nucleated cell counts. Using immunoSEQ multiplex PCR, the repertoire was profiled, and TCRdb retains in-frame clones only, with some absent. The V and J calls and clone size were taken over from that table, and D and trimming were inferred from the DNA. The table shows 35,000 to 50,000 clones, with more than 65% occurring only once.

The sample taken for sequencing was peripheral blood. The origin of this receptor is a man of 80 years or more with acute or convalescent COVID-19. The rearrangement links TRBV18 to TRBJ2-7; 10 bases are a match to TRBD1. CDR3 coding DNA: TGTGCCAGCTCCGCCGGGACAGGGGATGACGAGCAGTACTTC. Translated: CASSAGTGDDEQYF.